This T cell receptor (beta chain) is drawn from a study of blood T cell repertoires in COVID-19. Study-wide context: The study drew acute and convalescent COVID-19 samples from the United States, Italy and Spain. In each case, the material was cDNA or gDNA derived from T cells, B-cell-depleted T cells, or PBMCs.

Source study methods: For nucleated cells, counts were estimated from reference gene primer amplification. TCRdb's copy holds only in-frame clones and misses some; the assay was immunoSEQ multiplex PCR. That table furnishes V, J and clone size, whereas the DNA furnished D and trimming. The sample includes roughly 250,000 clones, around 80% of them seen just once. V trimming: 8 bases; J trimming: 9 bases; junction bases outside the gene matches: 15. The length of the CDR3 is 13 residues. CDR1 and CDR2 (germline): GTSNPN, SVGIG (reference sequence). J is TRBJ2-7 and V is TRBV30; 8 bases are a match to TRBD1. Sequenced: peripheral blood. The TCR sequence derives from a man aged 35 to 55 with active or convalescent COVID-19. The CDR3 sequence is CALGQGGPLGQYF. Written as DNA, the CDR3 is TGTGCCCTCGGACAGGGTGGTCCCCTTGGGCAGTACTTC.